Each of the 20 T cell receptor beta chains below was sequenced from the same sample in a study of T-cell reconstitution after alpha-beta-depleted transplantation in children. For TCRbeta, the library was prepared with unique molecular identifiers. TCRdb analysed the PCR reads with MiXCR anew, one entry per CDR3 protein. The sample shows 450,000 to 550,000 distinct CDR3 sequences, about an eighth of them seen only once. The sample in question was PBMCs, mostly from graft donor cells, obtained 180 days after TCRalphabeta/CD19-depleted stem cell transplant. The receptors shown here come from a female patient between 2 and 15 years old who had a stem cell transplant for aplastic anemia, so the T cells may come from the graft donor.

The chain links TRBV3-1 to TRBJ2-1, with 12 bases matching TRBD2. There are 15 residues in the CDR3. Trimming removed 5 bases from V and 6 bases from J; junction bases left unmatched: 5. CDR1 LGHDT and CDR2 YNNKEL come from the germline V gene (reference sequence). CDR3 sequence reads: CASSSPTSGGNEQFF. CDR3 sequence (DNA): TGTGCCAGCAGCTCCCCGACTAGCGGGGGCAATGAGCAGTTCTTC.

This clonotype was found a few times. J is TRBJ1-5 and V is TRBV30, with D unresolved. V was cut by 2 bases and J by 3 bases, with 8 bases left in between. There are 13 residues in the CDR3. Per germline, CDR1 GTSNPN and CDR2 SVGIG (reference sequence). CDR3 sequence (DNA): TGTGCCTGGAGTCTACAGAACAATCAGCCCCAGCATTTT. Translation: CAWSLQNNQPQHF. The full variable domain, completed using reference TRBV30 and TRBJ1-5, is SQTIHQWPATLVQPVGSPLSLECTVEGTSNPNLYWYRQAAGRGLQLLFYSVGIGQISSEVPQNLSASRPQDRQFILSSKKLLLSDSGFYLCAWSLQNNQPQHFGDGTRLSIL.

Turning to this clonotype: This may be a read error, as it is one base from a much larger clone. The chain uses TRBV27 and TRBJ2-1; either TRBD1 or TRBD2 may supply D (5 bases each). Germline CDR1 MNHEY, CDR2 SMNVEV (reference sequence). The length of the CDR3 is 16 residues. Trimming removed 1 base at V and 6 bases at J, with 16 bases between. In DNA form, the CDR3 reads TGTGCCAGCAGTTTATTCGGGGCCCTTCGACCCAATGAGCAGTTCTTC. Translated, it gives CASSLFGALRPNEQFF.

This clonotype showed up just a few times. The chain employs TRBV28 and TRBJ1-4; 10 nucleotides line up with TRBD1. In germline, CDR1 is MDHEN, CDR2 SYDVKM. The V and J ends lost 5 bases and 7 bases, in that order; junction bases with no gene match: 7. The CDR3 extends over 15 amino acids. In DNA form, the CDR3 reads TGTGCCAGCAGTCCAGTGGGACAGGGGAGTGAAAAACTGTTTTTT. Translating it yields CASSPVGQGSEKLFF. Using reference TRBV28 and TRBJ1-4 for the parts outside the CDR3, the full variable domain is DVKVTQSSRYLVKRTGEKVFLECVQDMDHENMFWYRQDPGLGLRLIYFSYDVKMKEKGDIPEGYSVSREKKERFSLILESASTNQTSMYLCASSPVGQGSEKLFFGSGTQLSVL.

The chain has TRBV6-2 or TRBV6-3 and TRBJ2-1, with D possibly matching TRBD2 (5 bases). The V gene lost 6 bases and the J gene lost 4 bases, with 28 bases spanning the gap. Germline CDR1 reads MNHEY; CDR2 reads SVGEGT. The CDR3 is made up of 19 amino acids. The CDR3 DNA sequence: TGTGCCAGCAGATCCCGAGGGATGGAACGGACTTTCTTATACAATGAGCAGTTCTTC. Translating gives CASRSRGMERTFLYNEQFF.

This clonotype came up a few times. This chain uses TRBV5-1 with TRBJ2-1, with D perhaps matching TRBD2 (5 bases). Germline V CDR1 and CDR2: SGHRS, YFSETQ. Trimming stripped 5 bases from V and 6 bases from J, with 24 bases between. The CDR3 runs 17 residues. The CDR3 sequence: CASSYPSTSGGSNEQFF. The DNA of the CDR3 is TGCGCCAGCAGTTATCCTTCAACTAGTGGAGGCAGCAATGAGCAGTTCTTC.

This clonotype was seen more than once but under ten times. This chain joins TRBV20-1 and TRBJ1-1; D remains ambiguous. Germline loops: CDR1 DFQATT, CDR2 SNEGSKA (reference sequence). V was trimmed by 3 bases and J by 8 bases, leaving 28 bases between them. The CDR3 extends over 17 amino acids. The CDR3 loop reads CSARVPPMKSRAQEAFF. CDR3 nucleotide sequence: TGCAGTGCTAGGGTTCCTCCCATGAAATCGAGGGCCCAAGAAGCTTTCTTT.

V usage is TRBV27 and J usage is TRBJ1-2, with D maybe TRBD1 (5 bases). CDR3 length: 13 residues. V gave up 3 bases and J gave up 7 bases, with 12 bases separating them. Germline values: CDR1 MNHEY, CDR2 SMNVEV (reference sequence). This CDR3 reads CASSLGRLGGYTF. The CDR3 nucleotides read TGTGCCAGCAGTTTGGGGCGCCTAGGTGGCTACACCTTC.

The sample holds a few counts of this clonotype. The rearrangement joins TRBV6-1 to TRBJ1-2, with 8 bases identical to TRBD1. The CDR3 length is 14 residues. Germline trimming cut 5 bases from V and 3 bases from J; bases unmatched to any gene: 5. In germline, CDR1 is MNHNS, CDR2 SASEGT. The CDR3 bases are TGTGCCAGCAGTCGGACAGGGAATGACTATGGCTACACCTTC. Amino acid sequence: CASSRTGNDYGYTF.

This clonotype was counted a few times. The chain uses TRBV7-2 and TRBJ1-2; D perhaps matches TRBD1 (6 bases). Per the germline V gene, CDR1 is SGHTA and CDR2 is FQGNSA. This CDR3 comprises 14 residues. V was cut by 5 bases and J by 2 bases, with 12 bases left in between. The CDR3 coding sequence is TGTGCCAGCAGCCTGGGGGGGCACAACTATGGCTACACCTTC. Protein sequence: CASSLGGHNYGYTF.

The J gene is TRBJ1-1, the V gene TRBV11-3; tentatively, D is TRBD1 (6 bases). The CDR3 length is 15 residues. V was trimmed by 2 bases and J by 3 bases, leaving 13 bases between them. Germline V gene data show CDR1 as SGHNT and CDR2 as YENEEA. The CDR3: CASSLNGQGYTEAFF. Written as DNA, the CDR3 is TGTGCCAGCAGCTTAAACGGGCAGGGGTACACTGAAGCTTTCTTT. Using reference TRBV11-3 and TRBJ1-1 for the parts outside the CDR3, the full variable domain is EAGVVQSPRYKIIEKKQPVAFWCNPISGHNTLYWYLQNLGQGPELLIRYENEEAVDDSQLPKDRFSAERLKGVDSTLKIQPAELGDSAVYLCASSLNGQGYTEAFFGQGTRLTVV.

This clonotype was detected many times. This rearrangement joins TRBV6-2 or TRBV6-3 to TRBJ2-7; D is possibly TRBD2 (5 bases). V was clipped by 4 bases and J by 0 bases, with 13 bases between them. Germline V gene sequence: CDR1 MNHEY, CDR2 SVGEGT. The CDR3 extends over 15 amino acids. DNA of the CDR3: TGTGCCAGCAGTTCGGACTCTCGAAGCTCCTACGAGCAGTACGTC. Amino acid sequence: CASSSDSRSSYEQYV.

The DNA for the CDR3 is TGTGCCAGCAGCTGGGTGCCTCGCTCTGGAAACACCATATATTTT. Amino acids: CASSWVPRSGNTIYF. The chain couples TRBV28 to TRBJ1-3, with D uncertain. V dropped 6 bases and J dropped 0 bases, with 12 bases sitting between them. The CDR3 is 15 amino acids. From germline, CDR1 is MDHEN and CDR2 SYDVKM.

This clonotype was seen a handful of times. The V gene is TRBV19, the J gene TRBJ2-1; 8 bases fit TRBD2. The CDR3 sequence is 14 residues long. The V gene end was trimmed by 4 bases and the J gene end by 6 bases; junction bases not matched to a gene: 5. From germline, CDR1 is LNHDA and CDR2 SQIVND (reference sequence). The CDR3 sequence is CASSTSGRLNEQFF. CDR3 DNA sequence: TGTGCCAGTAGTACAAGCGGGAGACTCAATGAGCAGTTCTTC.

The CDR3: CASSQDPSLYEQYF. The CDR3 bases are TGTGCCAGCAGCCAAGACCCCTCCCTCTACGAGCAGTACTTC. The gene calls are TRBV3-1 and TRBJ2-7; D remains ambiguous. This CDR3 region has 14 residues. In germline, CDR1 is LGHDT, CDR2 YNNKEL (reference sequence). V lost 0 bases and J 3 bases, leaving 9 bases between the germline ends.

This CDR3 reads CASSRWQGSTNYGYTF. DNA of the CDR3: TGTGCCAGCAGCCGATGGCAGGGGTCTACTAACTATGGCTACACCTTC. The V and J genes are TRBV3-1 and TRBJ1-2, with a weak D call TRBD1 (6 bases). The CDR3 consists of 16 residues. Germline V gene sequence: CDR1 LGHDT, CDR2 YNNKEL (reference sequence). Trimming removed 4 bases from V and 0 bases from J, with 15 bases in between.

The sample holds many counts of this clonotype. The rearrangement joins TRBV5-1 to TRBJ2-2; 9 bases fit TRBD2. The CDR3 is made up of 16 amino acids. V dropped 3 bases and J dropped 6; count of bases not matched to a gene: 9. Germline loops: CDR1 SGHRS, CDR2 YFSETQ. The DNA for the CDR3 is TGCGCCAGCAGCTCCCAGGGTAGCGGGAGTCCCGGGGAGCTGTTTTTT. It specifies CASSSQGSGSPGELFF.

About this clonotype itself: An end of the junction does not agree with germline; a read error may underlie this. The chain has TRBV4-3 and TRBJ2-3; D possibly uses TRBD1 or TRBD2 (5 bases each). The CDR3 length is 13 residues. The germline V gene has CDR1 LGHNA and CDR2 YSLEER. The CDR3 protein is CASSQDLQGPLDF. CDR3 sequence (DNA): TGCGCCAGCAGCCAAGACCTCCAGGGACCTCTGGATTTT.

This rearrangement joins TRBV28 to TRBJ2-3, with D hard to call. The CDR3 sequence is 15 residues long. Germline V gene data show CDR1 as MDHEN and CDR2 as SYDVKM. V was trimmed by 11 bases and J by 4 bases, leaving 22 bases between them. CDR3 in amino acids: CAGSPLGPQADTQYF. Written as DNA, the CDR3 is TGTGCCGGTAGCCCCCTAGGGCCCCAAGCAGATACGCAGTATTTT.

This clonotype has more than one count but fewer than ten. The chain has TRBV12-3 or TRBV12-4 and TRBJ2-4; 10 bases match TRBD1. This CDR3 is built from 15 residues. The ends lost 4 bases at V and 8 bases at J; junction bases unmatched: 8. The CDR3, as DNA: TGTGCCAGCAGTTCAAGACAGGGGGCGAGGGACATTCAGTACTTC. It yields the protein CASSSRQGARDIQYF.